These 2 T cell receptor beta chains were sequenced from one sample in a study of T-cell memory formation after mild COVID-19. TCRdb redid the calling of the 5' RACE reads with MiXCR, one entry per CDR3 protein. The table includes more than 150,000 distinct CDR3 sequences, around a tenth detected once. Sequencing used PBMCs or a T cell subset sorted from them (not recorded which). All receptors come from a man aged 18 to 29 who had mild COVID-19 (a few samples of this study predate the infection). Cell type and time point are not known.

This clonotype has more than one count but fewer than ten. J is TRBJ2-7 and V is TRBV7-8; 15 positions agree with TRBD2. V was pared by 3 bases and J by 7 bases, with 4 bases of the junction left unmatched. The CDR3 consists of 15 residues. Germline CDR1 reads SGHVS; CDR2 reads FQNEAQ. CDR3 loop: CASSLAGTSGGEQYV. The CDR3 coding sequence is TGTGCCAGCAGCTTGGCCGGGACTAGCGGGGGGGAGCAGTACGTC.

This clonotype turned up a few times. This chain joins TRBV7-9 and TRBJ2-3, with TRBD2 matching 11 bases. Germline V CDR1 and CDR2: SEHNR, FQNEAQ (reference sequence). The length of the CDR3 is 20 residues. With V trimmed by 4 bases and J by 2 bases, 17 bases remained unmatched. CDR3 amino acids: CASSSGATSGGPLVTDTQYF. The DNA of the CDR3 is TGTGCCAGCAGCTCCGGAGCTACTAGCGGGGGCCCTCTAGTCACAGATACGCAGTATTTT.